These 4 T cell receptor beta chains originate from one sample sequenced in a study of blood T cell repertoires in COVID-19. Here immunoSEQ multiplex PCR was the method, and the copy in TCRdb shows in-frame clones only, minus some. The sample carries roughly 72,000 clones, roughly 85% recorded once. What was sequenced was peripheral blood. The receptors derive from a human donor in a cohort sampled during active COVID-19.

CDR3 protein: CASSPTGMIETQYF. The CDR3, as DNA: TGTGCCAGCAGTCCGACAGGGATGATTGAGACCCAGTACTTC. The V gene is TRBV7-2, the J gene TRBJ2-5, with 7 bases matching TRBD1. Germline CDR1 SGHTA, CDR2 FQGNSA. V shed 6 bases and J 5 bases; nucleotides not matched to a gene: 9. The CDR3 totals 14 residues.

This clone was counted between two and nine times. The chain recombines TRBV30 with TRBJ1-2; D is ambiguous. Per germline, CDR1 GTSNPN and CDR2 SVGIG (reference sequence). The CDR3 is 13 amino acids. V was pared by 4 bases and J by 7 bases, with 16 bases between. Written as DNA, the CDR3 is TGTGCCTGGACGTACAGAGTCATAGGTGGCTACACCTTC. Translating gives CAWTYRVIGGYTF.

The sample holds one count of this clone. The chain uses TRBV6-6 and TRBJ2-7; D gene unclear. The CDR3 has 14 residues. Trimming took off 5 bases at V and 0 bases at J, with 11 bases between the two ends. Germline CDR1 is MNHNY and CDR2 is SVGAGI (reference sequence). CDR3 nucleotides: TGTGCCAGCAGTACCGCCCCGAGCTCCTACGAGCAGTACTTC. It specifies CASSTAPSSYEQYF.

This rearrangement joins TRBV7-3 to TRBJ1-1; 9 bases align to TRBD1. Germline CDR1 and CDR2: SGHTA and FQGTGA. CDR3 length: 12 residues. Trimming removed 5 bases from V and 11 bases from J; junction bases left unmatched: 6. The CDR3 protein is CASSLTGGRAFF. In nucleotides, the CDR3 is TGTGCCAGCAGCCTGACAGGGGGTAGGGCTTTCTTT.